The entry that follows covers one T cell receptor (beta chain) sequence. Antigen specificity is unknown. V lost 2 bases, J lost 4 bases, and 8 bases lay in between. This CDR3 is built from 13 residues. CDR1 SGHNT and CDR2 YENEEA come from the germline V gene. This entry comes from a study of beta chain features in type 1 diabetes. Study-level findings and limits: Naive, central memory and regulatory TCRB repertoires appeared more similar among patients than healthy donors. Sequencing the cDNA could make cells with high TCR expression show up more than they should.

The isolated RNA, all of it, was reverse transcribed, so expressed TCRB transcripts were what got sequenced. Libraries were prepared by immunoSEQ multiplex PCR; TCRdb keeps only in-frame clonotypes and omits some of them. The sample contains roughly 230,000 clones, around 9.6% of which appear only once. The rearrangement joins TRBV11-3 to TRBJ2-5; weak D call: TRBD2 (6 bases). The TCR sequence derives from a woman between 18 and 29 years old in good health. Sequencing input: naive CD4+ T cells from blood. CDR3 protein: CASSLQGLETQYF. DNA of the CDR3: TGTGCCAGCAGCTTACAGGGACTAGAGACCCAGTACTTC.